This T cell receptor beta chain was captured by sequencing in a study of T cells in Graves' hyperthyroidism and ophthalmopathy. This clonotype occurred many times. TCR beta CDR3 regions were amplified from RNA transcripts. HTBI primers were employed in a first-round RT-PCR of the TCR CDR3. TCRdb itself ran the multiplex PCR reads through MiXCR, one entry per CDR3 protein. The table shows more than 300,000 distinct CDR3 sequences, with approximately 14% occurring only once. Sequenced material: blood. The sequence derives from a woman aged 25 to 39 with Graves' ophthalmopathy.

The CDR3 here is CASSPLLFSFEQYF. The CDR3 coding sequence is TGTGCCAGCAGCCCTCTGCTTTTTTCATTCGAGCAGTACTTC. The chain carries TRBV6-1 and TRBJ2-7; no definite D call. V lost 6 bases and J 6 bases, leaving 18 bases between the germline ends. Germline lookup yields CDR1 MNHNS and CDR2 SASEGT. The CDR3 contains 14 residues.